Listed below are T cell receptor beta chains from one sample, sequenced in a study of human CD8 memory T cell subsets. After re-calling the 5' RACE reads, TCRdb lists one entry per CDR3 protein, DNA absent. This repertoire includes some 6,900 distinct CDR3 sequences. Sequencing was done on a sample of CD8+ T cells from PBMCs. All receptors derive from a human donor in good health. CDR3s include the opening cysteine and the closing phenylalanine or tryptophan. Where a row states a size, it is once, few, many or the class of an expanded clone; other rows omit it.

>TRBV20-1|TRBJ1-3|medium-sized
CSARGVGSTSGNTIYF
>TRBV6-1|TRBJ1-2|medium-sized
CASSTGNGYTF
>TRBV4-1|TRBJ2-5|.
CASSQGGQVQETQYF
>TRBV27|TRBJ2-3|.
CASSSGVVADTQYF
>TRBV12-3/TRBV12-4|TRBJ2-2|.
CASSLKGRDTGELFF
>TRBV28|TRBJ1-6|.
CASRPFRNNSPLHF
>TRBV3-1|TRBJ2-4|.
CASSHLGSGGANIQYF
>TRBV19|TRBJ2-5|.
CASSRTSGQETQYF
>TRBV10-3|TRBJ2-3|.
CATGSGFTDTQYF
>TRBV12-3/TRBV12-4|TRBJ2-1|medium-sized
CASSPQEISYNEQFF
>TRBV24-1|TRBJ2-2|.
CATSDSDRTMGELFF
>TRBV4-1|TRBJ1-2|medium-sized
CASSFRQGGDYGYTF
>TRBV29-1|TRBJ2-7|medium-sized
CSVESRVNYEQYF
>TRBV19|TRBJ2-7|.
CASSVGQDYEQYF
>TRBV5-1|TRBJ2-7|.
CASRLAGAGTYEQYF
>TRBV5-1|TRBJ2-7|.
CASSLTNDEQYF
>TRBV9|TRBJ2-7|.
CASSTGLASSYEQYF
>TRBV2|TRBJ2-1|.
CASSEVAEINEQFF
>TRBV3-1|TRBJ2-2|medium-sized
CASSPETGAGELFF
>TRBV21-1|TRBJ2-4|.
CASSQAKNIQYF
>TRBV28|TRBJ1-5|.
CASSFPGGVRNQPQHF
>TRBV9|TRBJ2-2|.
CASSLSPGEGTGELFF
>TRBV10-3|TRBJ2-5|.
CATWGGEETQYF
>TRBV18|TRBJ2-5|.
CASSPGIGEETQYF
>TRBV29-1|TRBJ2-1|medium-sized
CSARPGQGNEQFF
>TRBV9|TRBJ2-1|.
CASSPGLEQFF
>TRBV7-8|TRBJ2-1|.
CASSAAQGLAGGTWNEQFF
>TRBV5-1|TRBJ2-7|.
CASSLGQGLVYEQYF
>TRBV2|TRBJ2-5|.
CASSATWRSGTGEETQYF
>TRBV7-9|TRBJ1-6|.
CASRIDSSNSPLHF
>TRBV2|TRBJ2-5|.
CASRDHLRETQYF
>TRBV6-1|TRBJ1-4|.
CASSDPLTGRSEKLFF
>TRBV5-8|TRBJ1-1|.
CASSWPEMGPEAFF
>TRBV11-2|TRBJ2-3|.
CASSLDREALRDTQYF
>TRBV20-1|TRBJ2-2|.
CSARDEDYLNTGELFF
>TRBV6-2/TRBV6-3|TRBJ2-5|.
CASSYSNIRVRETQYF
>TRBV27|TRBJ1-1|.
CASSPQGWNTEAFF
>TRBV4-1|TRBJ2-5|.
CASSPERETQYF
>TRBV5-6|TRBJ1-1|.
CASSVGTGRPAFF
>TRBV5-1|TRBJ2-3|.
CASSINTDTQYF
>TRBV29-1|TRBJ2-7|medium-sized
CSVEDRYEQYF
>TRBV20-1|TRBJ1-1|medium-sized
CSARGINMNTEAFF